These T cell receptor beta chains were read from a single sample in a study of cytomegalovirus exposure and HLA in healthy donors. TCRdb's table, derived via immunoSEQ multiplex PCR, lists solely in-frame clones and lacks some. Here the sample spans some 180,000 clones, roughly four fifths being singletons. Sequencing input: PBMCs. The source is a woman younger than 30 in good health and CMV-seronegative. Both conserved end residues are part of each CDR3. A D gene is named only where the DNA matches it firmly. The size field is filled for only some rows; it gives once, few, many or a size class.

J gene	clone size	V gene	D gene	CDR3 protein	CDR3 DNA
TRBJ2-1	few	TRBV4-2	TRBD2	CASSQGLAGYNEQFF	TGTGCCAGCAGCCAAGGACTAGCGGGATACAATGAGCAGTTCTTC
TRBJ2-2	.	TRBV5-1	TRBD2	CASSLGGRANTGELFF	TGCGCCAGCAGCTTGGGAGGGAGGGCCAACACCGGGGAGCTGTTTTTT
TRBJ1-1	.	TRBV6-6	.	CASSYSSQGTEAFF	TGTGCCAGCAGTTACTCCTCGCAGGGCACTGAAGCTTTCTTT
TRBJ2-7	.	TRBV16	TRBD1	CASSQGTVSYEQYF	TGTGCCAGCAGCCAAGGGACAGTTTCCTACGAGCAGTACTTC
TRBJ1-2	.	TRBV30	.	CAWSLPGTFNYGYTF	TGTGCCTGGAGTCTGCCCGGGACATTTAACTATGGCTACACCTTC
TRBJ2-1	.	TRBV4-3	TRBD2	CASSQEGLAGRHNEQFF	TGCGCCAGCAGCCAAGAGGGGCTAGCGGGGAGACACAATGAGCAGTTCTTC
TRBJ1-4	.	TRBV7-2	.	CASSLDGLIHNEKLFF	TGTGCCAGCAGCTTAGACGGGTTAATCCATAATGAAAAACTGTTTTTT
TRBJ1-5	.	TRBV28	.	CASSPESDLSNQPQHF	TGTGCCAGCAGCCCGGAGTCCGATCTTAGCAATCAGCCCCAGCATTTT
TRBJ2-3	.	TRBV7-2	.	CASSLRGGRKTDTQYF	TGTGCCAGCAGCTTACGAGGTGGGAGGAAGACAGATACGCAGTATTTT
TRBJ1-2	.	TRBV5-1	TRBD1	CASSDGTGSYGYTF	TGCGCCAGCAGCGACGGGACAGGGTCCTATGGCTACACCTTC
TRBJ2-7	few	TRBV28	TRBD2	CASLSGRSYEQYF	TGTGCCAGTCTTAGCGGGAGGAGCTACGAGCAGTACTTC
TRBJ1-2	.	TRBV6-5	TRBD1	CASSGLREGARGYTF	TGTGCCAGCAGTGGGCTGCGGGAGGGGGCGCGGGGCTACACCTTC
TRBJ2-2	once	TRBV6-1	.	CASTPAGAGTGELFF	TGTGCCAGCACCCCGGCAGGGGCGGGCACCGGGGAGCTGTTTTTT
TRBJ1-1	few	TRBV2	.	CASSEVTTEAFF	TGTGCCAGCAGTGAGGTAACTACTGAAGCTTTCTTT
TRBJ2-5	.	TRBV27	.	CASGIETQYF	TGTGCCAGCGGCATCGAGACCCAGTACTTC
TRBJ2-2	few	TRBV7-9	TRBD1	CASFATGSTGELFF	TGTGCCAGCTTTGCGACAGGGTCCACCGGGGAGCTGTTTTTT
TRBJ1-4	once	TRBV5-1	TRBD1	CASSSQGRDEKLFF	TGCGCCAGCAGCTCACAGGGGCGGGATGAAAAACTGTTTTTT
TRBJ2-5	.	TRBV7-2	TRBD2	CASKRAGGAETQYF	TGTGCCAGCAAGCGGGCGGGAGGGGCGGAGACCCAGTACTTC
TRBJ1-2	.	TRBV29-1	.	CSVEGPEGTYYGYTF	TGCAGCGTTGAAGGGCCGGAGGGAACTTACTATGGCTACACCTTC
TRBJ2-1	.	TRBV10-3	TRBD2	CAISVTSGRADEQFF	TGTGCCATCAGTGTAACTAGCGGGAGGGCTGATGAGCAGTTCTTC
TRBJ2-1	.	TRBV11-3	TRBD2	CASSATSGTYPVYNEQFF	TGTGCCAGCAGCGCAACTAGCGGGACATACCCCGTCTACAATGAGCAGTTCTTC
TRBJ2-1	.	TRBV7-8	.	CASSLDARIYYNEQFF	TGTGCCAGCAGCTTAGATGCCCGTATCTACTACAATGAGCAGTTCTTC
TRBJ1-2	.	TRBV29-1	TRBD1	CSVEEGQAPYGYTF	TGCAGCGTTGAAGAGGGACAGGCCCCATATGGCTACACCTTC
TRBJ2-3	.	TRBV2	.	CASTNSDTQYF	TGTGCCAGCACCAACTCAGATACGCAGTATTTT
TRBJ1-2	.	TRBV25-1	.	CASSVQGRDYGYTF	TGTGCCAGCAGTGTACAGGGAAGGGACTATGGCTACACCTTC
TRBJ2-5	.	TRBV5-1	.	CASSLEGGQETQYF	TGCGCCAGCAGCTTGGAAGGAGGGCAAGAGACCCAGTACTTC
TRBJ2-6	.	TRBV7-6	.	CASSSQLGGSGANVLTF	TGTGCCAGCAGCTCCCAATTAGGGGGTAGTGGGGCCAACGTCCTGACTTTC
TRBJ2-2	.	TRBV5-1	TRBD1	CASSPEAQGAGTGELFF	TGCGCCAGCAGCCCGGAGGCCCAGGGGGCTGGGACCGGGGAGCTGTTTTTT
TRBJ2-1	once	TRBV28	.	CASSLWARENTYNEQFF	TGTGCCAGCAGTTTATGGGCCCGGGAGAACACGTACAATGAGCAGTTCTTC
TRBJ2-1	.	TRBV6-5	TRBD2	CTSSYESAGAYNEQFF	TGTACCAGCAGTTACGAATCAGCGGGAGCCTACAATGAGCAGTTCTTC
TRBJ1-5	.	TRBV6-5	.	CASRIFLGQPQHF	TGTGCCAGCCGCATCTTTCTGGGCCAGCCCCAGCATTTT
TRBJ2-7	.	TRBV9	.	CASSVGGGNLYEQYF	TGTGCCAGCAGCGTAGGAGGAGGGAACCTATACGAGCAGTACTTC
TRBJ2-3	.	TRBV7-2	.	CASSPLVYSTDTQYF	TGTGCCAGCAGCCCCCTCGTGTATAGCACAGATACGCAGTATTTT
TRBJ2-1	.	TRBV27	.	CASSLLGWGQGKGNEQFF	TGTGCCAGCAGTTTATTAGGCTGGGGGCAGGGGAAGGGGAATGAGCAGTTCTTC
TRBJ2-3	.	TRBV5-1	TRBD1	CASSLGTASTDTQYF	TGCGCCAGCAGCTTAGGGACAGCTAGCACAGATACGCAGTATTTT
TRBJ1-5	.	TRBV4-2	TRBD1	CASSQEGGTGGWPQHF	TGTGCCAGCAGCCAAGAAGGTGGGACAGGGGGTTGGCCCCAGCATTTT
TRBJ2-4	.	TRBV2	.	CASSDSTELAKNIQYF	TGTGCCAGCAGTGATAGTACAGAACTAGCCAAAAACATTCAGTACTTC
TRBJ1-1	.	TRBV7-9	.	CASLFTANTEAFF	TGTGCCAGCCTGTTCACAGCAAACACTGAAGCTTTCTTT
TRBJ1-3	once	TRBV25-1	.	CASSIQGQGNTIYF	TGTGCCAGCAGTATCCAAGGACAGGGAAACACCATATATTTT
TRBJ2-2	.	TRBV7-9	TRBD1	CASSRDRGFTGELFF	TGTGCCAGCAGCCGCGACAGGGGCTTCACCGGGGAGCTGTTTTTT
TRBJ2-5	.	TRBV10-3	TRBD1	CAISTGDQETQYF	TGTGCCATTTCGACAGGGGACCAAGAGACCCAGTACTTC
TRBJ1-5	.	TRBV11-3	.	CASSSDTREPQHF	TGTGCCAGCAGCTCCGATACCCGGGAGCCCCAGCATTTT
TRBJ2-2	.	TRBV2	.	CATSRGAGELFF	TGTGCCACCTCTCGCGGCGCCGGGGAGCTGTTTTTT
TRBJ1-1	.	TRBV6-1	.	CASLPAGGPGTEAFF	TGTGCCAGCCTTCCCGCGGGGGGGCCGGGGACTGAAGCTTTCTTT
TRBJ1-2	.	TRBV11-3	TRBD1	CASSKTGSGYTF	TGTGCCAGCAGCAAGACAGGGAGTGGCTACACCTTC
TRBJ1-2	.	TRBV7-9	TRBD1	CASSVSGTGGGYTF	TGTGCCAGCAGCGTCTCCGGGACAGGGGGAGGCTACACCTTC
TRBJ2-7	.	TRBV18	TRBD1	CASSPPGQGVYEQYF	TGTGCCAGCTCACCCCCGGGACAGGGGGTTTACGAGCAGTACTTC
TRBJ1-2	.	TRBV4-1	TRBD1	CASSQGEGTGAHFFYGYTF	TGCGCCAGCAGCCAAGGAGAAGGGACAGGGGCCCACTTTTTCTATGGCTATACCTTC
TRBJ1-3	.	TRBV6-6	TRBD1	CASSPTRQGAGNTIYF	TGTGCCAGCAGCCCCACCCGACAGGGAGCTGGAAACACCATATATTTT
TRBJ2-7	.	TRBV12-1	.	CASSSHKDRVFTYEQYF	TGTGCCAGCAGCTCCCATAAAGACAGGGTCTTTACTTACGAGCAGTACTTC
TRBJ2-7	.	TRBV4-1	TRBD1	CASSPTGAYEQYF	TGCGCCAGCAGTCCGACAGGGGCTTACGAGCAGTACTTC
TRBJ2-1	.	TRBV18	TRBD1	CASSPGTGGVGVDEQFF	TGTGCCAGCTCACCAGGGACAGGGGGTGTTGGGGTCGATGAGCAGTTCTTC
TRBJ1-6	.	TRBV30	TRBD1	CAWSGTGRSPLHF	TGTGCCTGGAGTGGGACAGGGAGGTCACCCCTCCACTTT
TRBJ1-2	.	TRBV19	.	CASSIARGIGGYTF	TGTGCCAGTAGTATAGCTCGGGGGATCGGGGGCTACACCTTC
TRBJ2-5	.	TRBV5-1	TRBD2	CASSGSGTHQEAQYF	TGCGCCAGCAGCGGGAGCGGGACTCACCAAGAGGCCCAGTACTTC
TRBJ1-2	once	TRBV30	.	CAATGGYGYTF	TGTGCCGCGACAGGTGGTTATGGCTACACCTTC